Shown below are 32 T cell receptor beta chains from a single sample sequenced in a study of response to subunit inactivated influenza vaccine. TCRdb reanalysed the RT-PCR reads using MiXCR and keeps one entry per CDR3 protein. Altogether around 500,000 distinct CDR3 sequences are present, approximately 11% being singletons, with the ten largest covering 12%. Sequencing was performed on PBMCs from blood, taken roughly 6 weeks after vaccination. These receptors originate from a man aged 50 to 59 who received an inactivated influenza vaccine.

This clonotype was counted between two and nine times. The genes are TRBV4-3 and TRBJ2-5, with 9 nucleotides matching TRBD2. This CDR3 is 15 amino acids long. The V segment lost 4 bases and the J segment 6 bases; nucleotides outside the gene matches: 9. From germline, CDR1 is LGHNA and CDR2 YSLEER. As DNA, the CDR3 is TGCGCCAGCAGCCGTTCCAGCGGGGGGCTAAAGACCCAGTACTTC. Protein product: CASSRSSGGLKTQYF.

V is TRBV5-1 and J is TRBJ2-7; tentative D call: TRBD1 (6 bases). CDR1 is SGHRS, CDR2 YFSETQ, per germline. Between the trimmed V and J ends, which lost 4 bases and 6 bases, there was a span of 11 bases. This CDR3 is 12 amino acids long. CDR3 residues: CASSAQGLEQYF. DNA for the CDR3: TGCGCCAGCAGCGCCCAGGGGCTCGAGCAGTACTTC.

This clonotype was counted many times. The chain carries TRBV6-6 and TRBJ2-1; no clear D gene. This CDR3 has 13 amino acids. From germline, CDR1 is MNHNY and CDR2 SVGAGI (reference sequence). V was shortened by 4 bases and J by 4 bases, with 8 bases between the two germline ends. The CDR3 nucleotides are TGTGCCAGCAGTTCCTACGGATACAATGAGCAGTTCTTC. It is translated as CASSSYGYNEQFF.

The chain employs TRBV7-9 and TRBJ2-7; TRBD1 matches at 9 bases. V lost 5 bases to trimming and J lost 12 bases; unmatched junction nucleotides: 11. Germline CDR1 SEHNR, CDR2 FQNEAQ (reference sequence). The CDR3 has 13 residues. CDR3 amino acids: CASSQDRGGPPYF. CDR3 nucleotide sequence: TGTGCCAGCAGCCAGGACAGGGGAGGGCCCCCGTACTTC.

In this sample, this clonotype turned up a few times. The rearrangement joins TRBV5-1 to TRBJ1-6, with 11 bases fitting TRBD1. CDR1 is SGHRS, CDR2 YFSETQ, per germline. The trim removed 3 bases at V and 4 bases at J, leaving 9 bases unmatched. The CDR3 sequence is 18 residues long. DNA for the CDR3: TGCGCCAGCAGCTCGAGCCGGGACAGGGGGTCTTATAATTCACCCCTCCACTTT. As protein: CASSSSRDRGSYNSPLHF.

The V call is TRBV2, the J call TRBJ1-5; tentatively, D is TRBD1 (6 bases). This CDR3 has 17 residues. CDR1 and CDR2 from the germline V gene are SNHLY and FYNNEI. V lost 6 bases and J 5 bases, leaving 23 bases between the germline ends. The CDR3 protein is CASSPTGGARQDQPQHF. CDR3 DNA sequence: TGTGCCAGCAGCCCCACCGGGGGGGCGCGGCAGGATCAGCCCCAGCATTTT.

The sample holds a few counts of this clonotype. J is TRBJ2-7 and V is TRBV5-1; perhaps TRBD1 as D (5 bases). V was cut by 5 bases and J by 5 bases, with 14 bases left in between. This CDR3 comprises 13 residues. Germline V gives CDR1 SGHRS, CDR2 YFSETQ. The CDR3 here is CASRYPGKHEQYF. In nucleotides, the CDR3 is TGCGCCAGCAGGTATCCAGGGAAACACGAGCAGTACTTC.

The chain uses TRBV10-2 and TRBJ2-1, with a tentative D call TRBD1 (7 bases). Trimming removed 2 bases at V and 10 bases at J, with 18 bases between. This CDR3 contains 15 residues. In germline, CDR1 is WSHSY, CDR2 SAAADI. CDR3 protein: CASSEVQGGYTEQFF. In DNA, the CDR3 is TGCGCCAGCAGTGAGGTCCAGGGGGGCTACACGGAGCAGTTCTTC.

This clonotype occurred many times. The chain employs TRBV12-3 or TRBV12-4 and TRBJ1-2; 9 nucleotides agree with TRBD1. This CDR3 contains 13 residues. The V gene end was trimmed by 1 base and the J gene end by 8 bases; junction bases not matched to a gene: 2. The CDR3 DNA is TGTGCCAGCAGTTTAGGGACAGGGGACGGCTACACCTTC. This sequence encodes CASSLGTGDGYTF.

CDR3: CASSKDRVHEQFF. CDR3 in DNA: TGTGCCAGCAGCAAGGACAGAGTACATGAGCAGTTCTTC. The chain uses TRBV5-6 and TRBJ2-1, with D perhaps TRBD1 (6 bases). Trimming pared 4 bases from V and 8 bases from J, leaving 13 bases between. There are 13 residues in the CDR3. Germline CDR1 and CDR2: SGHDT and YYEEEE.

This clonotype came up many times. CDR3 DNA sequence: TGTGCCAGCAGTCCTCTAGGACAGGGAAACACTGAAGCTTTCTTT. This sequence encodes CASSPLGQGNTEAFF. The chain is built from TRBV6-2 or TRBV6-3 and TRBJ1-1, with 8 positions matching TRBD1. Per germline, CDR1 MNHEY and CDR2 SVGEGT. The trim removed 5 bases at V and 2 bases at J, leaving 7 bases unmatched. CDR3 length: 15 amino acids.

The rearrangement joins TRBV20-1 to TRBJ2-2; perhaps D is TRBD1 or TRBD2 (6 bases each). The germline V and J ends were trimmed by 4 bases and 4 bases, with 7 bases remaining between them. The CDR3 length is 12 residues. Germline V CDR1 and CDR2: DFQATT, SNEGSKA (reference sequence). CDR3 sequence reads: CSAKGGTGELFF. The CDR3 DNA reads TGCAGTGCTAAGGGGGGCACCGGGGAGCTGTTTTTT.

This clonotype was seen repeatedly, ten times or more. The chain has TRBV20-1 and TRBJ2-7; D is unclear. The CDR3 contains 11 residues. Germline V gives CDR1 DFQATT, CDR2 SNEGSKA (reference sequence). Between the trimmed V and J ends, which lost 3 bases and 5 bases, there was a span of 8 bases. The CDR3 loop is CSARGLDEQYF. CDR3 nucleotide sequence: TGCAGTGCTAGGGGTCTCGACGAGCAGTACTTC.

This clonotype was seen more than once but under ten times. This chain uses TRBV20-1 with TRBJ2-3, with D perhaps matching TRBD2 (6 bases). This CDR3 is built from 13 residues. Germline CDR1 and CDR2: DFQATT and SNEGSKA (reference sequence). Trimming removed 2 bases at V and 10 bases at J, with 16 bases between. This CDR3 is CSARSPDGRSQYF. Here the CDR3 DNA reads TGCAGTGCTAGATCGCCTGATGGGAGGTCGCAGTATTTT.

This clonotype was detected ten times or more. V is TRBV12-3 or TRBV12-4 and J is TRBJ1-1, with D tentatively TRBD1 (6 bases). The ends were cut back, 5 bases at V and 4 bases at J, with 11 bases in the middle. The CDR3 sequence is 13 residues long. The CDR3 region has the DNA TGTGCCAGCAGTCGACAGGTTAGCACTGAAGCTTTCTTT. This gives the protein CASSRQVSTEAFF.

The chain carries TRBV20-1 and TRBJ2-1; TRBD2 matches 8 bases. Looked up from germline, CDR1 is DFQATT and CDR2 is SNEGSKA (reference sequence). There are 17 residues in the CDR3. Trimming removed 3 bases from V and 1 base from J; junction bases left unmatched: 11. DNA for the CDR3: TGCAGTGCTAGTTTCAGCGGGAGCCTTGGATCCTACAATGAGCAGTTCTTC. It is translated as CSASFSGSLGSYNEQFF.

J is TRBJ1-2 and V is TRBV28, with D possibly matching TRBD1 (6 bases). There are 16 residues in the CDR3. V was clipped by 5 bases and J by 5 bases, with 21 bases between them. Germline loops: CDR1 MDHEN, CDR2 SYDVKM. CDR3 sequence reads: CASSNPRGQILYGYTF. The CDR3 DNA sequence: TGTGCCAGCAGTAACCCCCGCGGACAGATACTTTATGGCTACACCTTC.

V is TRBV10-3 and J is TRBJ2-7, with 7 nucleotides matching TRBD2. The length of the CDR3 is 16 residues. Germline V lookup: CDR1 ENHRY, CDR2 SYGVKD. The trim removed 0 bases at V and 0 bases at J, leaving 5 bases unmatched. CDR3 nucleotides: TGTGCCATCAGTGAGTCGGATCTAGCGGTCTCCTACGAGCAGTACTTC. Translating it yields CAISESDLAVSYEQYF.

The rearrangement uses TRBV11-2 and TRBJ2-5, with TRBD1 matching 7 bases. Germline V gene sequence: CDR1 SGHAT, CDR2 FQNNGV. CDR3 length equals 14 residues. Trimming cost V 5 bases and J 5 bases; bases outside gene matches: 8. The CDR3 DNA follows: TGTGCCAGCAGCACTCCAGACAGGGTTGAGACCCAGTACTTC. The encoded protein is CASSTPDRVETQYF.

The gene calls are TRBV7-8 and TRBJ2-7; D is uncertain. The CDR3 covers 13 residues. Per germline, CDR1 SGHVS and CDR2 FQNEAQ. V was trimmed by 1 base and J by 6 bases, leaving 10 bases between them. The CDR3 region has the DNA TGTGCCAGCAGCTTAGTTTGGCCAGGCGAGCAGTACTTC. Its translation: CASSLVWPGEQYF.

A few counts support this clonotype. The CDR3 region is CASSQPKQTPFF. The CDR3 coding sequence is TGCGCCAGCAGCCAACCCAAGCAAACCCCGTTCTTC. The V gene is TRBV5-1, the J gene TRBJ2-1; no firm D call. Per the germline V gene, CDR1 is SGHRS and CDR2 is YFSETQ. Trimming removed 4 bases from V and 15 bases from J, with 17 bases in between. The CDR3 has 12 amino acids.

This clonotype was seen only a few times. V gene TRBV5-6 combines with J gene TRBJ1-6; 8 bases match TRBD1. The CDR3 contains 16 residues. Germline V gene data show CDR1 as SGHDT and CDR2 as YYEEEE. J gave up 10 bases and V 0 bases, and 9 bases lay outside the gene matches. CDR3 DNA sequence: TGTGCCAGCAGCTTGGCCCATTTCACAGGGGGATCACCCCTCCACTTT. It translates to CASSLAHFTGGSPLHF.

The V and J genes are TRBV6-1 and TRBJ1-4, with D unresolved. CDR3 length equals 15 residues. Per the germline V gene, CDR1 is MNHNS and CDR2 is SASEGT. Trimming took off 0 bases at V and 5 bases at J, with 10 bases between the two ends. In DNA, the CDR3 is TGTGCCAGCAGTGAAGCGTGGAGCTTAAATGAAAAACTGTTTTTT. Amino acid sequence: CASSEAWSLNEKLFF.

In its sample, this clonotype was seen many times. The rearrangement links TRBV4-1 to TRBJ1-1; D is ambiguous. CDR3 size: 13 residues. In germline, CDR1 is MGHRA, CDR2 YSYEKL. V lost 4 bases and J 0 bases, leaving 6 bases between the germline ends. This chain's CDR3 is CASSRTVNTEAFF. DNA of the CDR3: TGCGCCAGCAGCCGGACGGTGAACACTGAAGCTTTCTTT.

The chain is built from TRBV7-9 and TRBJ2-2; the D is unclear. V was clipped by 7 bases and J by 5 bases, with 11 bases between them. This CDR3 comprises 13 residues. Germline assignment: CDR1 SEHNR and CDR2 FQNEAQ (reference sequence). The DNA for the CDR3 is TGTGCCAGCATCCATGGGGAAACCGGGGAGCTGTTTTTT. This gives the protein CASIHGETGELFF.

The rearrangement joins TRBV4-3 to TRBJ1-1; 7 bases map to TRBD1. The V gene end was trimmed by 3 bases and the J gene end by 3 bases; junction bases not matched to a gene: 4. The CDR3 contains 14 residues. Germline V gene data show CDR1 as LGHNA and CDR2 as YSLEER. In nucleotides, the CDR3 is TGCGCCAGCAGCCAGTACAGGGGATACACTGAAGCTTTCTTT. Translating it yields CASSQYRGYTEAFF.

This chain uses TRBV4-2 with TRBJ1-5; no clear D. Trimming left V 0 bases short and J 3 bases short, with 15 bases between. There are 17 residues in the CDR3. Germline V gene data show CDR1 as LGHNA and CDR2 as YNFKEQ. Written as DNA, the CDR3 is TGTGCCAGCAGCCAAGATGTTGGCGTGGGGATCAATCAGCCCCAGCATTTT. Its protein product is CASSQDVGVGINQPQHF.

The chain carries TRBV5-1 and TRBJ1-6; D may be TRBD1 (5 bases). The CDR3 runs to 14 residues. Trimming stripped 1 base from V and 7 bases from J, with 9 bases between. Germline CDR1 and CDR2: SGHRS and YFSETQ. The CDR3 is CASSLIGDNSPLHF. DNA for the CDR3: TGCGCCAGCAGCTTGATAGGGGACAATTCACCCCTCCACTTT.

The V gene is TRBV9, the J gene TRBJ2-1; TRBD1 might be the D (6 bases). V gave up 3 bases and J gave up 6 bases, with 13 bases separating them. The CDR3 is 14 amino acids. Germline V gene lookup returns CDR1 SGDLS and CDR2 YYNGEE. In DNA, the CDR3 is TGTGCCAGCAGCGACTGGGGGCAAGTCAATGAGCAGTTCTTC. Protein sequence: CASSDWGQVNEQFF.

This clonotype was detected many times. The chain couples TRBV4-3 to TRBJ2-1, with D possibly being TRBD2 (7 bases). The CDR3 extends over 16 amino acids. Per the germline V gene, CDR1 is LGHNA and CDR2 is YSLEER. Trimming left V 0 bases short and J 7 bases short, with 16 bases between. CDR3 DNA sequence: TGCGCCAGCAGCCAAGATTTTATAGGGGGGGGTAATGAGCAGTTCTTC. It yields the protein CASSQDFIGGGNEQFF.

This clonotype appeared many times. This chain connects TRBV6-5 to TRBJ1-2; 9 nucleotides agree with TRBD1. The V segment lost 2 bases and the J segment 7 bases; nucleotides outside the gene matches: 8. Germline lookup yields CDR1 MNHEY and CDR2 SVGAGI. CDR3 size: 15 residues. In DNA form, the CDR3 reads TGTGCCAGCAGTTACACCGGGACAGGGAGGGCTGGCTACACCTTC. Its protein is CASSYTGTGRAGYTF.

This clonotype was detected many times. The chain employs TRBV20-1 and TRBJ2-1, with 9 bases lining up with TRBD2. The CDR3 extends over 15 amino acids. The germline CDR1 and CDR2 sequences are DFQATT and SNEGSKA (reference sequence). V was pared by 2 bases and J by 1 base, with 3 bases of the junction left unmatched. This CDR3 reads CSARRLAGSYNEQFF. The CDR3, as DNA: TGCAGTGCTAGACGTCTAGCGGGGTCCTACAATGAGCAGTTCTTC.